This T cell receptor (beta chain) was observed in a study of blood T cells in healthy people across ages. Next came a second PCR, run for roughly 6 to 11 cycles, which used a sample-barcoded 5' primer along with a J-beta primer mix. TCRdb ran MiXCR on the 5' RACE reads and lists one entry per CDR3 protein. The profile shows around 780,000 distinct CDR3 sequences, more than 25% of them singletons. This clonotype came up a few times. The ends were cut back, 0 bases at V and 6 bases at J, with 18 bases in the middle. The CDR3 runs to 16 residues. Germline assignment: CDR1 DFQATT and CDR2 SNEGSKA (reference sequence). Donors were healthy Caucasian individuals from Russia aged about 6 to 95. The same specimen was also included in a second study, on T cells of mothers and their children.

The sequenced sample consisted of blood. The J gene is TRBJ2-4, the V gene TRBV20-1; D may match TRBD1 or TRBD2 (7 bases each). The receptor's source is a boy between 10 and 17 years old in good health. The CDR3 DNA reads TGCAGTGCTAGAGATGGTGGAGCGGGACAGCCAAACATTCAGTACTTC. Its translation: CSARDGGAGQPNIQYF.